The 20 T cell receptor beta chains presented below share a single source sample, sequenced in a study of blood T cell repertoires in COVID-19. Some clones are missing from TCRdb's copy, which holds only in-frame ones; the method was immunoSEQ multiplex PCR. Of about 410,000 clones listed, roughly 88% are singletons. Sequencing input: peripheral blood. The origin of the receptors is a woman between 25 and 40 years old with active or convalescent COVID-19.

The chain recombines TRBV2 with TRBJ2-3; 12 bases line up with TRBD1. This CDR3 comprises 15 residues. Germline V lookup: CDR1 SNHLY, CDR2 FYNNEI. The trim removed 5 bases at V and 5 bases at J, leaving 5 bases unmatched. CDR3 nucleotides: TGTGCCAGCAGTACGGGACAGGGGGCCGAAGATACGCAGTATTTT. This gives the protein CASSTGQGAEDTQYF. The entire variable domain, with the rest obtained from reference TRBV2 and TRBJ2-3, is as follows: EPEVTQTPSHQVTQMGQEVILRCVPISNHLYFYWYRQILGQKVEFLVSFYNNEISEKSEIFDDQFSVERPDGSNFTLKIRSTKLEDSAMYFCASSTGQGAEDTQYFGPGTRLTVL.

The chain combines TRBV27 with TRBJ2-4; 8 bases agree with TRBD2. This CDR3 contains 16 residues. Germline CDR1 is MNHEY and CDR2 is SMNVEV (reference sequence). V was pared by 9 bases and J by 1 base, with 11 bases of the junction left unmatched. CDR3 sequence reads: CARERELAGAKNIQYF. The CDR3 DNA is TGTGCCAGGGAGCGGGAGCTAGCTGGGGCCAAAAACATTCAGTACTTC.

The genes are TRBV19 and TRBJ1-5, with 9 nucleotides matching TRBD1. Germline loops: CDR1 LNHDA, CDR2 SQIVND (reference sequence). The length of the CDR3 is 17 residues. Trimming took 6 bases from V and 6 from J; bases not matched to a gene: 15. The CDR3 nucleotides are TGTGCCAGTAGCACGGGACAGGGTTTCGGATTGACTCAGCCCCAGCATTTT. Translation: CASSTGQGFGLTQPQHF.

This clone showed up just a few times. The chain links TRBV14 to TRBJ2-5; D is perhaps TRBD2 (6 bases). The CDR3 covers 14 residues. The ends were cut back, 1 base at V and 5 bases at J, with 11 bases in the middle. Looked up from germline, CDR1 is SGHDN and CDR2 is FVKESK. This CDR3 reads CASSQVFGGETQYF. The DNA of the CDR3 is TGTGCCAGCAGCCAAGTGTTTGGGGGGGAGACCCAGTACTTC.

This clone was seen only once. The chain employs TRBV11-2 and TRBJ2-7; the D is unclear. V was pared by 5 bases and J by 0 bases, with 11 bases between. Germline V CDR1 and CDR2: SGHAT, FQNNGV. The CDR3 runs to 14 residues. The CDR3 sequence is CASSTRVSSYEQYF. As DNA, the CDR3 is TGTGCCAGCAGCACCCGGGTCAGCTCCTACGAGCAGTACTTC.

The chain has TRBV18 and TRBJ2-1, with D possibly being TRBD1 (5 bases). Germline lookup yields CDR1 KGHSH and CDR2 LQKENI. CDR3 size: 13 residues. The ends were cut back, 7 bases at V and 2 bases at J, with 9 bases in the middle. In nucleotides, the CDR3 is TGTGCCAGCTTATCACAGGCCTACAATGAGCAGTTCTTC. Translated: CASLSQAYNEQFF.

V gene TRBV4-2 combines with J gene TRBJ2-3, with no clear D. V was trimmed by 1 base and J by 0 bases, leaving 8 bases between them. This CDR3 region has 15 residues. Germline values: CDR1 LGHNA, CDR2 YNFKEQ. The CDR3 loop reads CASSQAGGSTDTQYF. The DNA of the CDR3 is TGTGCCAGCAGCCAAGCCGGCGGAAGCACAGATACGCAGTATTTT.

The chain combines TRBV5-4 with TRBJ2-1; a possible D gene is TRBD2 (6 bases). V was pared by 3 bases and J by 4 bases, with 11 bases between. CDR3 size: 14 residues. Germline V gene sequence: CDR1 SGHNT, CDR2 YYREEE (reference sequence). The CDR3 DNA is TGTGCCAGCAGCTCCGGGACTGGATACAATGAGCAGTTCTTC. Amino acid sequence: CASSSGTGYNEQFF.

With regard to this clone: Other DNA variants within this sample encode the same CDR3. The V gene is TRBV19, the J gene TRBJ2-7, with D tentatively TRBD2 (6 bases). The CDR3 covers 14 residues. With 1 base removed from V and 3 bases from J, the gap between germline ends came to 10 bases. Germline V gives CDR1 LNHDA, CDR2 SQIVND (reference sequence). CDR3: CASSIGGGRYEQYF. The CDR3 bases are TGTGCCAGTAGTATAGGGGGAGGCCGCTACGAGCAGTACTTC.

In its sample, this clone was seen a few times. The chain carries TRBV3-1 (or the pseudogene TRBV3-2) and TRBJ1-2, with a tentative D call TRBD1 (6 bases). Germline CDR1 reads LGHDT; CDR2 reads YNNKEL (reference sequence). CDR3 length: 14 residues. Deletions cut 4 bases from V and 5 bases from J, with 14 bases between. The CDR3 region has the DNA TGTGCCAGCAGCCGAGGGGGAAAAGGGTATGGCTACACCTTC. It translates to CASSRGGKGYGYTF.

This clone was seen a single time. The J gene is TRBJ1-6, the V gene TRBV27; weak D call: TRBD1 (5 bases). Trimming removed 6 bases from V and 6 bases from J, with 18 bases in between. The CDR3 runs 16 residues. Per the germline V gene, CDR1 is MNHEY and CDR2 is SMNVEV (reference sequence). This CDR3 reads CASSPSGPRVNSPLHF. The CDR3 nucleotides read TGTGCCAGCAGCCCGTCAGGGCCCCGAGTTAATTCACCCCTCCACTTT.

V is TRBV5-1 and J is TRBJ1-2; D remains ambiguous. Germline V gene lookup returns CDR1 SGHRS and CDR2 YFSETQ. Between the trimmed V and J ends, which lost 3 bases and 3 bases, there was a span of 15 bases. CDR3 length: 15 amino acids. The CDR3 DNA is TGCGCCAGCAGCTCCACTTCCGGAGATTACTATGGCTACACCTTC. Translated, it gives CASSSTSGDYYGYTF.

The DNA of the CDR3 is TGTGCCAGCTCACCAGGGACAGTGTCCCAAGAGACCCAGTACTTC. Translating it yields CASSPGTVSQETQYF. The chain is built from TRBV18 and TRBJ2-5, with 7 nucleotides matching TRBD1. The CDR3 is 15 amino acids. Germline V gene sequence: CDR1 KGHSH, CDR2 LQKENI. V lost 2 bases and J lost 1; bases outside the gene matches: 4.

This chain joins TRBV10-3 and TRBJ1-2, with 7 bases fitting TRBD1. This CDR3 is 13 amino acids long. Germline assignment: CDR1 ENHRY and CDR2 SYGVKD. V lost 2 bases, J lost 7 bases, and 4 bases stayed unmatched. The CDR3 coding sequence is TGTGCCATCAGTGAGCCAACAGGGGTTGGCTACACCTTC. It is translated as CAISEPTGVGYTF.

CDR3 residues: CASSIDAGSNQPQHF. The CDR3 DNA reads as TGTGCCAGTAGTATAGATGCGGGAAGCAATCAGCCCCAGCATTTT. The V call is TRBV19, the J call TRBJ1-5; no definite D call. Per the germline V gene, CDR1 is LNHDA and CDR2 is SQIVND (reference sequence). The CDR3 contains 15 residues. Trimming shortened V by 0 bases and J by 1 base, and 7 bases separated the two germline ends.

This clone has just one count. V and J are TRBV5-1 and TRBJ1-1; D is possibly TRBD1 (5 bases). V gave up 4 bases and J gave up 5 bases, with 30 bases separating them. Germline CDR1 reads SGHRS; CDR2 reads YFSETQ. This CDR3 is 19 amino acids long. This CDR3 reads CASSPEGVPGRPGWTEAFF. CDR3 DNA: TGCGCCAGCAGCCCGGAAGGGGTCCCTGGCCGACCTGGTTGGACTGAAGCTTTCTTT.

The rearrangement joins TRBV5-1 to TRBJ2-1, with D possibly being TRBD1 (6 bases). Germline CDR1 and CDR2: SGHRS and YFSETQ. CDR3 length equals 15 residues. V lost 5 bases, J lost 6 bases, and 18 bases lay in between. The CDR3 loop is CASSDWDKVSNEQFF. The CDR3 coding sequence is TGCGCCAGCAGTGATTGGGACAAAGTAAGCAATGAGCAGTTCTTC. Variable domain in full (rest from reference TRBV5-1 and TRBJ2-1): KAGVTQTPRYLIKTRGQQVTLSCSPISGHRSVSWYQQTPGQGLQFLFEYFSETQRNKGNFPGRFSGRQFSNSRSEMNVSTLELGDSALYLCASSDWDKVSNEQFFGPGTRLTVL.

CDR3 loop: CASSLILGNTIYF. The DNA for the CDR3 is TGCGCCAGCAGCTTGATCCTGGGAAACACCATATATTTT. The chain uses TRBV5-1 and TRBJ1-3; D not certain. This CDR3 is 13 amino acids long. The V and J ends lost 1 base and 4 bases respectively, with 6 bases between them. Germline V gene lookup returns CDR1 SGHRS and CDR2 YFSETQ.

This chain joins TRBV5-4 and TRBJ2-2; 10 bases map to TRBD2. Losses at the gene ends were 2 bases for V and 3 bases for J; bases not matched to a gene: 4. This CDR3 is built from 16 residues. Germline CDR1 and CDR2: SGHNT and YYREEE (reference sequence). The CDR3 sequence: CASSFPLAGDTGELFF. As DNA, the CDR3 is TGTGCCAGCAGCTTTCCGCTAGCGGGGGACACCGGGGAGCTGTTTTTT.

The genes are TRBV5-1 and TRBJ1-1; D is undetermined. V gave up 4 bases and J gave up 3 bases, with 10 bases separating them. Germline V lookup: CDR1 SGHRS, CDR2 YFSETQ. CDR3 length: 13 amino acids. CDR3 DNA sequence: TGCGCCAGCAGCCTCCACGAGGACACTGAAGCTTTCTTT. Residues: CASSLHEDTEAFF.